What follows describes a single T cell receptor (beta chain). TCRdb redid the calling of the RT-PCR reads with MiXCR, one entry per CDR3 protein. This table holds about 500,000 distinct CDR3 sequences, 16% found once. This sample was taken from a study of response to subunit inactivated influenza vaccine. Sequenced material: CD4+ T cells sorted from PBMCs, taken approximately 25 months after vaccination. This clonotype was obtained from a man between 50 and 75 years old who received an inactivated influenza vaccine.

CDR3 bases: TGTGCCAGCAGCCCCCGGGACAGCGTAACAGATACGCAGTATTTT. Translated: CASSPRDSVTDTQYF. V is TRBV6-2 or TRBV6-3 and J is TRBJ2-3; 7 nucleotides match TRBD1. CDR1 is MNHEY and CDR2 is SVGEGT in the germline V gene. V trimming: 6 bases; J trimming: 3 bases; junction bases outside the gene matches: 9. The CDR3 spans 15 residues.